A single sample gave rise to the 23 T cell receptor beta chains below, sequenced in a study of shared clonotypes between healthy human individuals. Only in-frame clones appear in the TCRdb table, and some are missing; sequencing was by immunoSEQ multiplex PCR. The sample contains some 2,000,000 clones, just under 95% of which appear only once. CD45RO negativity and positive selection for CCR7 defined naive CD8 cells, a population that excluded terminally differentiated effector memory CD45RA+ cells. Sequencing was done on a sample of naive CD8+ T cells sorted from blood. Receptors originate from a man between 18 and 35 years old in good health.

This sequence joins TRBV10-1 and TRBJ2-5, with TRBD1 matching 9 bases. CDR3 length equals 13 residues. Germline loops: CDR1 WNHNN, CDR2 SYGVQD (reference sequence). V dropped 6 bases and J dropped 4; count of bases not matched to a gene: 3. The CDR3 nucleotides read TGCGCCAGCAGCACAGGGGGCGGAGAGACCCAGTACTTC. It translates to CASSTGGGETQYF.

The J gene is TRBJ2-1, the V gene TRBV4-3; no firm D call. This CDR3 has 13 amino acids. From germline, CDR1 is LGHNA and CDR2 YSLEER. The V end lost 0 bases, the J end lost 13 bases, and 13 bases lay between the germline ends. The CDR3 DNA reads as TGCGCCAGCAGCCAAGAGGTGGAGTGGGATCAGTTCTTC. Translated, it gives CASSQEVEWDQFF.

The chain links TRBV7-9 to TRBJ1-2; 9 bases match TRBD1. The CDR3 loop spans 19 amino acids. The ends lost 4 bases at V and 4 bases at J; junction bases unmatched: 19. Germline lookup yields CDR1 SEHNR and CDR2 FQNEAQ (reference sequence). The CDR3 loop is CASSSVQGAQWVQSYGYTF. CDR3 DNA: TGTGCCAGCAGCTCCGTACAGGGGGCGCAATGGGTTCAGTCCTATGGCTACACCTTC.

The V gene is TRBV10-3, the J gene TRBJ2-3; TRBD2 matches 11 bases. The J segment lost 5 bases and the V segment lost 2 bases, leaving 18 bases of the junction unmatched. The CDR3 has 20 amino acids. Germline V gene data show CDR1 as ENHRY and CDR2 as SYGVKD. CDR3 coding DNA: TGTGCCATCAGTGAGCCGATCCCGTTTAGCGGGAGGGCCCTCGGAGATACGCAGTATTTT. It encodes CAISEPIPFSGRALGDTQYF.

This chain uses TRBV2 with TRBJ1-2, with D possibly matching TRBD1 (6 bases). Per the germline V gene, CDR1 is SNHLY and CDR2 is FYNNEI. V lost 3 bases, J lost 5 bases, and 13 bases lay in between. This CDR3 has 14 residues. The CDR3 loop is CASSDAVTGYGYTF. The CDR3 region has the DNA TGTGCCAGCAGTGATGCGGTGACAGGTTATGGCTACACCTTC.

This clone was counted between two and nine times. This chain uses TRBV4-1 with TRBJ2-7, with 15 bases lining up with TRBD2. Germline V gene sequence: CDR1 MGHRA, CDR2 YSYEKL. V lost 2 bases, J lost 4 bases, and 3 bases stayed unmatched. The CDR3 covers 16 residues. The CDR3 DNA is TGCGCCAGCAGCCAACCCGGGACTAGCGGGGGGTACGAGCAGTACTTC. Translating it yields CASSQPGTSGGYEQYF.

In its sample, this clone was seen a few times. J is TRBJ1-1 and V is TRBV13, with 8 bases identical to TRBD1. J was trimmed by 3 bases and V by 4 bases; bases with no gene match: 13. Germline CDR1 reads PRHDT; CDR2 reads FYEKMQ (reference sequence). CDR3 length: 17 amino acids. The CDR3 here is CASSSAGRTGRHTEAFF. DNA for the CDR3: TGTGCCAGCAGCTCGGCAGGCCGGACAGGGAGGCACACTGAAGCTTTCTTT. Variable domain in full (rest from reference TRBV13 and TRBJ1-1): AAGVIQSPRHLIKEKRETATLKCYPIPRHDTVYWYQQGPGQDPQFLISFYEKMQSDKGSIPDRFSAQQFSDYHSELNMSSLELGDSALYFCASSSAGRTGRHTEAFFGQGTRLTVV.

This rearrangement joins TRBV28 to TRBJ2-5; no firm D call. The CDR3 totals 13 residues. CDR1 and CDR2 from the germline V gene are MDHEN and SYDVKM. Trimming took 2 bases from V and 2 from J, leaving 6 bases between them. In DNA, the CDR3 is TGTGCCAGCAGTTTAGGCCCGCAAGAGACCCAGTACTTC. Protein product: CASSLGPQETQYF.

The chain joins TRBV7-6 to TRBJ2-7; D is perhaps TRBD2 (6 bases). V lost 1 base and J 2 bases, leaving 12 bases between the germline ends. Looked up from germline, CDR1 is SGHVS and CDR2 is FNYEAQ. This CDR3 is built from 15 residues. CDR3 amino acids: CASSLEGSGTYEQYF. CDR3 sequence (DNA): TGTGCCAGCAGCTTAGAAGGTAGCGGTACCTACGAGCAGTACTTC.

CDR3 DNA sequence: TGCAGCGGGGCAGGGGGAGGGACGCAGTATTTT. It encodes CSGAGGGTQYF. The chain employs TRBV29-1 and TRBJ2-3, with D possibly being TRBD1 or TRBD2 (7 bases each). The CDR3 is 11 amino acids. V lost 7 bases to trimming and J lost 9 bases, with 14 bases between them. The germline CDR1 and CDR2 sequences are SQVTM and ANQGSEA.

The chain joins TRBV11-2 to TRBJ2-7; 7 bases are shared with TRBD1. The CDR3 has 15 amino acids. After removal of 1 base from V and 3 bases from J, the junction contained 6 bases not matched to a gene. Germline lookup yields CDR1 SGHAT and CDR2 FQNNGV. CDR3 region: CASSLGQGGRYEQYF. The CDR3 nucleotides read TGTGCCAGCAGCTTAGGACAGGGTGGTCGCTACGAGCAGTACTTC.

The CDR3 here is CASSLGLATGNEQFF. CDR3 coding DNA: TGTGCCAGCAGTCTGGGACTCGCAACGGGCAATGAGCAGTTCTTC. V usage is TRBV6-5 and J usage is TRBJ2-1; D perhaps matches TRBD2 (6 bases). The V end was cut by 5 bases, the J end by 6 bases, with 17 bases between. Germline CDR1 and CDR2: MNHEY and SVGAGI. The CDR3 runs to 15 residues.

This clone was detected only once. CDR3: CASSKDREVNEQYF. The CDR3 nucleotides read TGTGCCAGCAGTAAGGACAGGGAAGTCAACGAGCAGTACTTC. The chain is built from TRBV13 and TRBJ2-7; TRBD1 agrees at 8 bases. Trimming took 6 bases from V and 5 from J; bases not matched to a gene: 9. The CDR3 is made up of 14 amino acids. Looked up from germline, CDR1 is PRHDT and CDR2 is FYEKMQ (reference sequence).

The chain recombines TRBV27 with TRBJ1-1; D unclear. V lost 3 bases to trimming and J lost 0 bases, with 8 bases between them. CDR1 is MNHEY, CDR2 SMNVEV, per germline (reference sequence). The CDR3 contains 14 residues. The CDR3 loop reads CASSFGPLNTEAFF. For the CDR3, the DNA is TGTGCCAGCAGTTTTGGCCCGTTGAACACTGAAGCTTTCTTT.

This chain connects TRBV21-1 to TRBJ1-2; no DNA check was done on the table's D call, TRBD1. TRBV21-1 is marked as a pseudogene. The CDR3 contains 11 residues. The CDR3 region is CASTQAYGYTF. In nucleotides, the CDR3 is TGTGCCAGCACCCAGGCCTATGGCTACACCTTC.

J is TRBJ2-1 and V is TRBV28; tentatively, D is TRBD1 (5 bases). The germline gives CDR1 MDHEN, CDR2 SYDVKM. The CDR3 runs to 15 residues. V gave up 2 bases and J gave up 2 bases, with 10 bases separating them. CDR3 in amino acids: CASSLPPGTYNEQFF. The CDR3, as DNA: TGTGCCAGCAGTTTACCTCCAGGGACCTACAATGAGCAGTTCTTC. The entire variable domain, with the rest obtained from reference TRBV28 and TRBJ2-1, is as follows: DVKVTQSSRYLVKRTGEKVFLECVQDMDHENMFWYRQDPGLGLRLIYFSYDVKMKEKGDIPEGYSVSREKKERFSLILESASTNQTSMYLCASSLPPGTYNEQFFGPGTRLTVL.

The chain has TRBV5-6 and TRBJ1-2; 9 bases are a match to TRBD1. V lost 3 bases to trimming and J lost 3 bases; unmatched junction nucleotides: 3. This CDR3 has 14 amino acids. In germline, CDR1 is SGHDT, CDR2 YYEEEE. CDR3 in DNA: TGTGCCAGCAGCTGGGACAGGGCCCACTATGGCTACACCTTC. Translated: CASSWDRAHYGYTF. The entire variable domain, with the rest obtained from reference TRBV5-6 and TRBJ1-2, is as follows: DAGVTQSPTHLIKTRGQQVTLRCSPKSGHDTVSWYQQALGQGPQFIFQYYEEEERQRGNFPDRFSGHQFPNYSSELNVNALLLGDSALYLCASSWDRAHYGYTFGSGTRLTVV.

This CDR3 is CASSWWTGPYSNQPQHF. The CDR3 DNA sequence: TGTGCCAGCAGCTGGTGGACAGGTCCTTATAGCAATCAGCCCCAGCATTTT. The chain carries TRBV5-6 and TRBJ1-5; 7 bases line up with TRBD1. The CDR3 loop spans 17 amino acids. The V and J ends lost 3 bases and 0 bases, in that order; junction bases with no gene match: 9. Germline CDR1 and CDR2: SGHDT and YYEEEE.

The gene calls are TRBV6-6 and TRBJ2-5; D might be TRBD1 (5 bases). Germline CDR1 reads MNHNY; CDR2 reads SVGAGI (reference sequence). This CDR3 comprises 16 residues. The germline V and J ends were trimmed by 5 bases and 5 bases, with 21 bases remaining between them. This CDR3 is CASSNHLFGAGETQYF. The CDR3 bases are TGTGCCAGCAGTAACCACCTCTTTGGGGCTGGGGAGACCCAGTACTTC.

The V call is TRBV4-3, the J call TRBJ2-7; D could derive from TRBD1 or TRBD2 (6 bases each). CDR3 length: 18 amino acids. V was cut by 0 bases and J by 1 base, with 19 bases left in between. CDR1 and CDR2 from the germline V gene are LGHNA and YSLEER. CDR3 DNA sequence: TGCGCCAGCAGCCAAGATTCCTGGGTGGGGGGCTTATCCTACGAGCAGTACTTC. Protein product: CASSQDSWVGGLSYEQYF.

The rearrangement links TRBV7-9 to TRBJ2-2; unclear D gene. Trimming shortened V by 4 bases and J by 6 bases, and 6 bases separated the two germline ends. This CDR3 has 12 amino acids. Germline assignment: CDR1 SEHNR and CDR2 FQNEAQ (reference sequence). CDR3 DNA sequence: TGTGCCAGCAGCTCGACTGCCGGGGAGCTGTTTTTT. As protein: CASSSTAGELFF.

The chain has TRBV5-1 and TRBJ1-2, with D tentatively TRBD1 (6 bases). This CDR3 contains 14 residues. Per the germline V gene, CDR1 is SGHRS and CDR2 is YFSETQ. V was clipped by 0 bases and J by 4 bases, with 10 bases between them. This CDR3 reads CASSLDRDPYGYTF. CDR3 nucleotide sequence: TGCGCCAGCAGCTTGGACAGGGACCCCTATGGCTACACCTTC.

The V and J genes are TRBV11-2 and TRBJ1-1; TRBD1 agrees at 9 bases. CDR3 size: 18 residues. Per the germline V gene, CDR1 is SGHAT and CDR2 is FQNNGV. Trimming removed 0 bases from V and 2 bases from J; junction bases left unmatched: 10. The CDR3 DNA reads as TGTGCCAGCAGCTTAGATCTGGGGACAGGGTGGGTAAACACTGAAGCTTTCTTT. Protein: CASSLDLGTGWVNTEAFF.